This T cell receptor beta chain was documented in a study of blood T cell repertoires in COVID-19. The overall study: Sites in the United States, Italy and Spain provided acute and convalescent COVID-19 samples. PBMCs, B-cell-depleted T cells, or T cells were the source of the cDNA or gDNA that made up the material.

Clones were sequenced by immunoSEQ multiplex PCR, and TCRdb holds only the in-frame ones, with some missing. The sample contains 100,000 to 150,000 clones, 85% to 90% of which appear only once. Germline CDR1 MDHEN, CDR2 SYDVKM. Trimming stripped 2 bases from V and 3 bases from J, with 10 bases between. CDR3 size: 14 residues. Input material: peripheral blood. This TCR was sampled from a man in his fifties or sixties with acute or convalescent COVID-19. The chain is built from TRBV28 and TRBJ1-2, with a possible D match to TRBD1 (5 bases). As DNA, the CDR3 is TGTGCCAGCAGTTTACTCGGGGGGGACTATGGCTACACCTTC. Its protein is CASSLLGGDYGYTF.